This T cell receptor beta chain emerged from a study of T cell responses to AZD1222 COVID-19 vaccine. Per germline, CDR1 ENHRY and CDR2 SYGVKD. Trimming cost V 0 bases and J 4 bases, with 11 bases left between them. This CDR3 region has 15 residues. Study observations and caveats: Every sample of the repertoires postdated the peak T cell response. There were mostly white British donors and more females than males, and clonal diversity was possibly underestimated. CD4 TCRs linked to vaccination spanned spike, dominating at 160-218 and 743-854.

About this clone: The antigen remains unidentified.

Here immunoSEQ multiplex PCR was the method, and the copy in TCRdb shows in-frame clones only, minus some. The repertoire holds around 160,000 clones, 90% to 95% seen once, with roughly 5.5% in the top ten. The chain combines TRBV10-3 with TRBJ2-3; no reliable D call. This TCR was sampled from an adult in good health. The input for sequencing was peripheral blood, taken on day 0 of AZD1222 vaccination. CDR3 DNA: TGTGCCATCAGTGAGTCGGCGCAGGTGGCAGATACGCAGTATTTT. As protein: CAISESAQVADTQYF.